This is a list of T cell receptor beta chains from one sample in a study of vaccination and CD4 T cells after COVID-19. Their recognized antigens are unknown. TCRdb ran MiXCR on the PCR reads and lists one entry per CDR3 protein. The sample has approximately 5,400 distinct CDR3 sequences, 50% to 75% seen once. Material for sequencing was CD4+ T cells from blood, cultured in vitro. The receptor set was obtained from a human donor in good health. Each CDR3 is given with its conserved first and last residue. The order of the fields is CDR3 length, D gene, J gene, clone size, V gene, CDR3 protein, CDR3 DNA. The D gene is left open where the match is weak. The listing skips clone size in some rows; elsewhere it reads once, few, many or a size class.

>14|TRBD1|TRBJ1-5|.|TRBV20-1
CSAHTGDSNQPQHF
TGCAGTGCGCATACAGGGGATAGCAATCAGCCCCAGCATTTT
>13|TRBD1|TRBJ1-1|.|TRBV6-5
CASSSQGRTEAFF
TGTGCCAGCAGTTCACAGGGGCGCACTGAAGCTTTCTTT
>16|TRBD2|TRBJ2-3|.|TRBV2
CASSTASGGGTDTQYF
TGTGCCAGCAGTACGGCTAGCGGGGGTGGTACAGATACGCAGTATTTT
>16|TRBD1|TRBJ1-5|few|TRBV6-2/TRBV6-3
CASSLRRTGSNQPQHF
TGTGCCAGCAGTCTACGAAGGACAGGGTCCAATCAGCCCCAGCATTTT
>16|TRBD2|TRBJ2-2|.|TRBV4-3
CASSQWRGADTGELFF
TGCGCCAGCAGCCAATGGCGGGGGGCCGACACCGGGGAGCTGTTTTTT
>13|.|TRBJ1-2|few|TRBV19
CASTNDRYYGYTF
TGTGCCAGTACCAATGACAGGTACTATGGCTACACCTTC
>13|.|TRBJ2-2|.|TRBV6-5
CASRYGNTGELFF
TGTGCCAGCAGATACGGGAACACCGGGGAGCTGTTTTTT
>15|.|TRBJ1-6|.|TRBV19
CASSLETAYNSPLHF
TGTGCCAGTAGTCTTGAGACAGCCTATAATTCACCCCTCCACTTT
>14|.|TRBJ1-6|.|TRBV6-5
CASSYSATFSPLHF
TGTGCCAGCAGTTACTCCGCGACTTTTTCACCCCTCCACTTT
>15|TRBD1|TRBJ1-4|.|TRBV6-1
CASSEGGQRNEKLFF
TGTGCCAGCAGTGAAGGGGGACAGCGTAATGAAAAACTGTTTTTT
>14|TRBD1|TRBJ1-5|few|TRBV6-2/TRBV6-3
CASSRQGGNQPQHF
TGTGCCAGCAGTAGACAGGGGGGCAATCAGCCCCAGCATTTT
>18|TRBD2|TRBJ2-2|.|TRBV7-9
CASSFLPGAGKNTGELFF
TGTGCCAGCAGCTTCCTCCCGGGAGCGGGGAAAAACACCGGGGAGCTGTTTTTT
>13|.|TRBJ1-5|.|TRBV30
CAWSREAHQPQHF
TGTGCCTGGAGTCGAGAAGCTCATCAGCCCCAGCATTTT
>17|.|TRBJ2-7|.|TRBV5-1
CASSLAVLGRQSYEQYF
TGCGCCAGCAGCTTGGCCGTCTTAGGGCGACAATCCTACGAGCAGTACTTC
>14|.|TRBJ1-5|.|TRBV6-4
CASSDRYSNQPQHF
TGTGCCAGCAGTGACAGATATAGCAATCAGCCCCAGCATTTT
>15|TRBD1|TRBJ2-7|.|TRBV7-2
CASSLAGTGVYEQYF
TGTGCCAGCAGCTTAGCCGGGACAGGGGTGTACGAGCAGTACTTC
>15|TRBD2|TRBJ2-5|once|TRBV5-1
CASSPGLAGSETQYF
TGCGCCAGCAGCCCGGGACTAGCGGGGTCAGAGACCCAGTACTTC
>14|.|TRBJ1-3|.|TRBV30
CAWSLIGQPNTIYF
TGTGCCTGGAGTCTCATCGGGCAGCCGAACACCATATATTTT
>14|.|TRBJ1-5|.|TRBV28
CATDLINGDQPQHF
TGTGCCACCGATCTTATTAACGGCGATCAGCCCCAGCATTTT
>13|.|TRBJ1-2|.|TRBV6-4
CASRRTANYGYTF
TGTGCCAGCAGACGGACGGCAAACTATGGCTACACCTTC
>12|.|TRBJ1-2|.|TRBV19
CASKGGGYGYTF
TGTGCCAGTAAGGGGGGTGGCTATGGCTACACCTTC
>14|TRBD1|TRBJ1-5|.|TRBV7-8
CASSLGQGNQPQHF
TGTGCCAGCAGCTTGGGACAGGGAAATCAGCCCCAGCATTTT
>14|.|TRBJ1-2|.|TRBV28
CASTPVGEGDGYTF
TGTGCCAGCACCCCAGTTGGGGAGGGGGATGGCTACACCTTC
>13|TRBD2|TRBJ2-7|.|TRBV29-1
CSVQLAGLYEQYF
TGCAGCGTTCAACTAGCGGGGCTCTACGAGCAGTACTTC
>14|TRBD2|TRBJ2-2|few|TRBV28
CASSKRGGGGELFF
TGTGCCAGCAGTAAGCGGGGAGGAGGCGGGGAGCTGTTTTTT
>16|TRBD1|TRBJ2-4|.|TRBV6-1
CASSGWTGRSKNIQYF
TGTGCCAGCTCTGGTTGGACAGGTCGTTCCAAAAACATTCAGTACTTC
>17|TRBD2|TRBJ2-1|.|TRBV7-9
CASSLVLAGGPYNEQFF
TGTGCCAGCAGCTTAGTGCTGGCGGGAGGGCCCTACAATGAGCAGTTCTTC
>16|TRBD1|TRBJ1-2|.|TRBV28
CASSSPTTGGGDGYTF
TGTGCCAGCAGTAGTCCTACGACAGGGGGCGGAGATGGCTACACCTTC
>15|.|TRBJ2-1|.|TRBV20-1
CSARRRGSLYNEQFF
TGCAGTGCTAGAAGACGGGGTTCGCTATACAATGAGCAGTTCTTC
>18|TRBD1|TRBJ1-1|.|TRBV6-2/TRBV6-3
CASRSGTGVIIMNTEAFF
TGTGCCAGCAGGTCCGGGACAGGGGTAATCATCATGAACACTGAAGCTTTCTTT
>16|.|TRBJ1-1|once|TRBV20-1
CSARSKRRGMNTEAFF
TGCAGTGCTAGATCTAAGCGGCGGGGGATGAACACTGAAGCTTTCTTT
>13|TRBD1|TRBJ2-7|.|TRBV6-1
CASSFGQGTEQYF
TGTGCCAGCAGCTTTGGACAGGGCACCGAGCAGTACTTC
>13|.|TRBJ2-2|.|TRBV4-3
CASSLENTGELFF
TGCGCCAGCAGCCTTGAGAACACCGGGGAGCTGTTTTTT
>15|.|TRBJ1-1|.|TRBV12-3/TRBV12-4
CASSMKGDMNTEAFF
TGTGCCAGCAGCATGAAGGGAGACATGAACACTGAAGCTTTCTTT
>13|.|TRBJ2-1|large|TRBV11-2
CASSGTGFNEQFF
TGTGCCAGCAGCGGGACGGGGTTCAATGAGCAGTTCTTC
>17|TRBD1|TRBJ1-5|.|TRBV20-1
CSAIGTGTGRSNQPQHF
TGCAGTGCGATAGGAACCGGGACAGGGAGAAGCAATCAGCCCCAGCATTTT
>16|TRBD1|TRBJ2-7|.|TRBV19
CASSIAIQGVIYEQYF
TGTGCCAGTAGTATAGCGATACAGGGGGTTATCTACGAGCAGTACTTC
>18|TRBD1|TRBJ2-2|.|TRBV24-1
CATSIGQGLIVTTGELFF
TGTGCCACCAGTATAGGACAGGGTTTGATCGTTACCACCGGGGAGCTGTTTTTT
>13|.|TRBJ1-2|.|TRBV29-1
CSVLGGRTEGYTF
TGCAGCGTCCTCGGGGGGCGGACCGAAGGCTACACCTTC
>15|TRBD1|TRBJ1-2|few|TRBV6-5
CASSYSQGANYGYTF
TGTGCCAGCAGTTACTCGCAGGGGGCGAACTATGGCTACACCTTC